Listed below are T cell receptor beta chains from one sample, sequenced in a study of post-analysis software for immune sequencing data. TCRdb itself ran the PCR reads through MiXCR, one entry per CDR3 protein. This sample has about half a million distinct CDR3 sequences, with around a third found just once. Sequenced: blood. These receptors were obtained from a girl younger than 18 with multiple sclerosis. CDR3s include the opening cysteine and the closing phenylalanine or tryptophan. Fields, in order: V gene, J gene, D gene, clone size, CDR3 DNA, CDR3 protein. A D gene is named only where the DNA matches it firmly. Where a row states a size, it is once, few, many or the class of an expanded clone; other rows omit it.

>TRBV5-4|TRBJ1-4|.|few
TGTGCCAGCAGCTGGGGGGGAAGTGAAAAACTGTTTTTT
CASSWGGSEKLFF
>TRBV7-6|TRBJ1-6|.|.
TGTGCCAGCAGCTTAGGAGGGTTTAATTCACCCCTCCACTTT
CASSLGGFNSPLHF
>TRBV9|TRBJ1-2|.|.
TGTGCCAGCAGCGCCGTCGGGCGGGGCACAACGGGCTACACCTTC
CASSAVGRGTTGYTF
>TRBV20-1|TRBJ2-1|.|few
TGCAGTGCTAGAGATGCGGGGGCCCCCACGGAAGAGCAGTTCTTC
CSARDAGAPTEEQFF
>TRBV20-1|TRBJ2-7|TRBD2|.
TGCAGTGCTAGAGATCCCCGGGGGGGCCCCTACGAGCAGTACTTC
CSARDPRGGPYEQYF
>TRBV29-1|TRBJ2-3|.|.
TGCAGCGTTGGGGTCGGGGGCACAGATACGCAGTATTTT
CSVGVGGTDTQYF
>TRBV18|TRBJ1-2|.|few
TGTGCCAGCGGTACGGGAAGGGGCTATGGCTACACCTTC
CASGTGRGYGYTF
>TRBV4-1|TRBJ1-1|.|.
TGCGCCAGCAGCGACAGCAAGGGGAACACTGAAGCTTTCTTT
CASSDSKGNTEAFF
>TRBV9|TRBJ2-7|.|.
TGTGCCAGCAGCGTCGCTCTGGGGAGCTCCTACGAGCAGTACTTC
CASSVALGSSYEQYF
>TRBV2|TRBJ2-1|TRBD2|.
TGTGCCACGTTAGCGGGGGGGCGCAATGAGCAGTTCTTC
CATLAGGRNEQFF
>TRBV2|TRBJ1-4|TRBD1|.
TGTGCCAGCAGGGGCATCGGACAGGGGAACGAAAAACTGTTTTTT
CASRGIGQGNEKLFF
>TRBV7-2|TRBJ2-3|TRBD2|.
TGTGCCAGCAGCCCGTGGACTAGCGGGGGGGCAGATACGCAGTATTTT
CASSPWTSGGADTQYF
>TRBV27|TRBJ2-1|.|many
TGTGCCAGCAGTTTATCAGCAGGGGTGATGGATGAGCAGTTCTTC
CASSLSAGVMDEQFF
>TRBV6-1|TRBJ1-2|.|many
TGTGCCAGCACGCAGGGTTATGGCTACACCTTC
CASTQGYGYTF
>TRBV6-5|TRBJ1-1|.|few
TGTGCCAGCAGGAGGGGTATGAACACTGAAGCTTTCTTT
CASRRGMNTEAFF
>TRBV4-1|TRBJ1-4|.|.
TGCGCCAGCAGCCCCCTGGAGGGCGGCGAAAATGAAAAACTGTTTTTT
CASSPLEGGENEKLFF
>TRBV10-3|TRBJ1-2|TRBD1|few
TGTGCCATCTATAGGGACAGGGGGCAAGACTATGGCTACACCTTC
CAIYRDRGQDYGYTF
>TRBV5-1|TRBJ2-5|TRBD1|.
TGCGCCAGCAGCGTTCCCGGGACAGGGGCGAGGTTGGATCGAGAGACCCAGTACTTC
CASSVPGTGARLDRETQYF
>TRBV5-6|TRBJ2-1|TRBD2|.
TGTGCCAGCAACCCCGAGGGGCGGGGGGCCTACAATGAGCAGTTCTTC
CASNPEGRGAYNEQFF
>TRBV10-3|TRBJ1-1|.|medium-sized
TGTGCCATCAGTGATTCAGGGACGGTGAACACTGAAGCTTTCTTT
CAISDSGTVNTEAFF
>TRBV20-1|TRBJ1-2|.|.
TGCAGTGCTAGCAGCGGGGGCTACACCTTC
CSASSGGYTF
>TRBV6-5|TRBJ2-3|TRBD1|few
TGTGCCAGTGGGACAGGCCACACAGATACGCAGTATTTT
CASGTGHTDTQYF
>TRBV7-9|TRBJ2-1|.|few
TGTGCCAGCACCCTATTGTCGGGGGGCTTTGAGCAGTTCTTC
CASTLLSGGFEQFF
>TRBV10-3|TRBJ2-3|TRBD1|few
TGTGCCATCAGTGATATAACAGGGGGGTCAGATACGCAGTATTTT
CAISDITGGSDTQYF
>TRBV9|TRBJ2-4|.|once
TGTGCCAACAGCGTAGAAAAAGGGGCACAGTACTTC
CANSVEKGAQYF
>TRBV12-3/TRBV12-4|TRBJ1-1|.|.
TGTGCCAGCATCTCGAGGATGGTGCCCACTGAAGCTTTCTTT
CASISRMVPTEAFF
>TRBV10-3|TRBJ1-5|.|few
TGTGCCATCAGTGAGTCCCTCCAGCCGGGTTACAATCAGCCCCAGCATTTT
CAISESLQPGYNQPQHF
>TRBV7-3|TRBJ2-6|.|.
TGTGCCAGCAGCTCCACACGGGGTAGCTCTGGGGCCAACGTCCTGACTTTC
CASSSTRGSSGANVLTF
>TRBV12-3/TRBV12-4|TRBJ1-4|.|once
TGTGCCAGCAGTTCTGGCGATTGGGGCCTAAATGAAAAACTGTTTTTT
CASSSGDWGLNEKLFF
>TRBV21-1|TRBJ2-4|.|.
TGTGCCAGCAGCTCACGAAAGGGGGTTTACCAGATCCGGGACCGGATCGACAAAAACATTCAGTACTTC
CASSSRKGVYQIRDRIDKNIQYF
>TRBV6-5|TRBJ2-7|TRBD1|many
TGTGCCAGCAGTCGGACAGGTTTAAACGAGCAGTACTTC
CASSRTGLNEQYF
>TRBV20-1|TRBJ2-7|TRBD1|few
TGCAGTGCTAGAAACAGGGGGGAGTACGAGCAGTACTTC
CSARNRGEYEQYF
>TRBV20-1|TRBJ1-1|TRBD1|.
TGCAGTGCACACCCCGGACAGGGACTAATGAACACTGAAGCTTTCTTT
CSAHPGQGLMNTEAFF
>TRBV11-2|TRBJ1-6|.|few
TGTGCCAGCAGCATTCGCGGCCGGATCCAATCACCCCTCCACTTT
CASSIRGRIQSPLHF
>TRBV20-1|TRBJ2-5|.|.
TGCAGTTCTACCCCGTACCAAGAGACCCAGTACTTC
CSSTPYQETQYF
>TRBV5-1|TRBJ2-5|TRBD1|.
TGCGCCAGCAGCTTCGCCCCGGGACAGGGGATTATCCAAGAGACCCAGTACTTC
CASSFAPGQGIIQETQYF
>TRBV20-1|TRBJ1-2|.|.
TGCAGTGCTACCCATGGGGGGGGCGCGAGTGGCTACACCTTC
CSATHGGGASGYTF
>TRBV20-1|TRBJ2-5|.|.
TGCAGTGCTAGAGATCAGAGGGGCCAAGAGACCCAGTACTTC
CSARDQRGQETQYF
>TRBV9|TRBJ2-5|TRBD2|.
TGTGCCAGCAGCTCCTGGGCCGTGGCTAGCGGGAGTCAAGAGACCCAGTACTTC
CASSSWAVASGSQETQYF
>TRBV11-2|TRBJ2-3|TRBD1|.
TGTGCCAGCAGCACAACAGGGGGCTGGGTAGATACGCAGTATTTT
CASSTTGGWVDTQYF